Included here is one T cell receptor beta chain sequence, with context. What this receptor recognizes is not known. The record has no base qualities; no much larger clone is one base away. These data come from a study of blood T cell repertoires in COVID-19 (TCRdb year 2020). Turning to the overall study: Samples covering the acute and convalescent phases of COVID-19 were provided by collaborators in the United States, Italy and Spain. Deeply sampled blood TCRbeta repertoires from subjects exposed to, actively infected with, or recovered from COVID-19 were included in the dataset. The prospective study material was composed of cDNA or gDNA derived from T cells, B-cell-depleted T cells, or PBMCs. Where HLA class I and class II types were available, the types were taken from metadata supplied by the sample provider, not from assay-based typing. The samples were drawn from two sources: the first 160 participants of the ongoing ImmuneRACE study, and 1,200 or so subjects contributed by 6 global collaborators. A freely available public database, intended as a resource for researchers studying the immune response to SARS-CoV-2, is where the repertoires were released. Nearly every sample came with metadata listing a de-identified subject ID, COVID-19 status, age in years and sex. What the work shows at the level of the full study, not this receptor alone: The amount of clinical and demographic metadata varied by source and participant and was provided uncurated.

At one collaborating source in Seattle, patients were enrolled during active infection and were followed longitudinally through the course of disease. Collaborating institutions collected whole blood in K2EDTA tubes following their own protocols. For TCRbeta analysis, collaborators shipped samples as frozen whole blood, isolated PBMCs, or DNA extracted from either of those sample types. In the germline V gene (reference sequence), CDR1 corresponds to LGHDT and CDR2 to YNNKEL. From V the trimming removes 4 bases and from J it removes 3 bases, while the gene matches leave 10 bases of the junction unaccounted for. The CDR3 starts with the cysteine, ends with the phenylalanine, and has 16 residues. Only the CDR3 portion is preserved as DNA: 48 bases, with reading frame beginning at the first base. The immunoSEQ Assay, a bias-controlled multiplex PCR, was used to amplify TCRbeta CDR3 regions from genomic DNA. The study's processing was this. The number of nucleated cells in each sample was estimated from the amplification of reference gene primers within the assay. To quantify the absolute abundance of each unique TCRbeta CDR3 rearrangement, sequence reads were collapsed and filtered. For each sample, productive Simpson clonality was calculated as the square root of Simpson's diversity index across productive rearrangements. The clones in this table, taken by TCRdb from immuneACCESS, are in-frame only. Not every clone is retained; where verified, under half of the shortfall comes from an unresolved V gene, and the cause of the rest is unknown. That table gives V, J and clone size, and the DNA gave D and trimming. The sample yields roughly 220,000 clones; roughly four fifths were counted once. The ten largest make up 7.5% of the sample.

This receptor chain uses TRBV3-1 (or the pseudogene TRBV3-2) and TRBJ2-5; 8 bases in the middle match TRBD2. Input material: peripheral blood. The receptor comes from a woman older than 75 with COVID-19, enrolled during active disease. The CDR3 loop reads CASSRKPGGRKETQYF. The nucleotides are TGTGCCAGCAGCCGCAAACCCGGCGGGAGGAAAGAGACCCAGTACTTC.